Following are 6 T cell receptor beta chains from one sample sequenced in a study of T-cell memory formation after mild COVID-19. TCRdb passed the 5' RACE reads through MiXCR, listing each CDR3 protein once. The sample includes about 560,000 distinct CDR3 sequences, roughly 17% of them seen just once. The sample taken for sequencing was PBMCs or a T cell subset sorted from them (not recorded which). All receptors come from an adult woman who had mild COVID-19 (a few samples of this study predate the infection). Cell type and time point are not known.

This clonotype was seen a few times. The chain uses TRBV7-9 and TRBJ2-1; 8 bases agree with TRBD1. Germline trimming cut 4 bases from V and 5 bases from J; bases unmatched to any gene: 1. CDR1 and CDR2 (germline): SEHNR, FQNEAQ (reference sequence). The CDR3 consists of 13 residues. CDR3 DNA: TGTGCCAGCAGCTCGACAGGGGACAATGAGCAGTTCTTC. Its protein is CASSSTGDNEQFF.

A few counts support this clonotype. This chain links TRBV5-8 with TRBJ1-2, with D uncertain. Germline V gene lookup returns CDR1 SGHTS and CDR2 YDEGEE. V was pared by 3 bases and J by 0 bases, with 15 bases between. CDR3 length equals 16 residues. CDR3: CASSWLPGGANYGYTF. CDR3 sequence (DNA): TGTGCCAGCAGCTGGCTGCCGGGAGGCGCTAACTATGGCTACACCTTC.

The J gene is TRBJ1-5, the V gene TRBV12-3 or TRBV12-4, with D tentatively TRBD1 (5 bases). This CDR3 contains 14 residues. Trimming removed 6 bases from V and 3 bases from J, with 12 bases in between. The CDR3, as DNA: TGTGCCAGCAGCCACCGGGGCTACAATCAGCCCCAGCATTTT. Translated, it gives CASSHRGYNQPQHF.

This clonotype was counted between two and nine times. At one end, the junction sequence differs from germline, possibly due to a read error. The chain uses TRBV7-7 and TRBJ2-1; D is undetermined. The CDR3 covers 13 residues. CDR1 and CDR2 from the germline V gene are SSHAT and FNYEAQ (reference sequence). CDR3 residues: CASSPQYSNEQFF. CDR3 DNA: TGTGCTAGCAGCCCTCAGTACTCCAATGAGCAGTTCTTC. Combining the CDR3 with reference TRBV7-7 and TRBJ2-1 gives the whole variable domain GAGVSQSPRYKVTKRGQDVTLRCDPISSHATLYWYQQALGQGPEFLTYFNYEAQPDKSGLPSDRFSAERPEGSISTLTIQRTEQRDSAMYRCASSPQYSNEQFFGPGTRLTVL.

There are a few counts of this clonotype. The gene calls are TRBV27 and TRBJ1-4; 7 positions match TRBD1. V dropped 5 bases and J dropped 3; count of bases not matched to a gene: 15. This CDR3 has 18 residues. CDR1 is MNHEY and CDR2 is SMNVEV in the germline V gene (reference sequence). The CDR3 loop is CASSPRGQPGVANEKLFF. CDR3 bases: TGTGCCAGCAGTCCGAGGGGACAGCCCGGCGTGGCTAATGAAAAACTGTTTTTT.

This clonotype has ten or more counts. The chain is built from TRBV5-6 and TRBJ2-1; TRBD2 matches at 13 bases. The CDR3 contains 16 residues. V shed 4 bases and J 7 bases; nucleotides not matched to a gene: 8. Germline CDR1 is SGHDT and CDR2 is YYEEEE. CDR3 region: CASSRGLAGVSNEQFF. DNA of the CDR3: TGTGCCAGCAGCCGCGGACTAGCGGGAGTATCTAATGAGCAGTTCTTC.